The rows below give T cell receptor beta chains drawn from one sample of a study of T cell responses to AZD1222 COVID-19 vaccine. Generated by immunoSEQ multiplex PCR, the TCRdb table keeps only in-frame clones and is missing some. The sample lists 85,000 to 90,000 clones, around 90% occurring once. The material was peripheral blood, obtained on day 0 of AZD1222 vaccination. The receptors originated from an adult in good health. CDR3s leave out the opening cysteine and the closing phenylalanine or tryptophan.

v_call	j_call	cdr3_aa
TRBV11-2	TRBJ1-1	ASSPTGLNTEAF
TRBV6-5	TRBJ1-2	ASSYGRDRVRYT
TRBV7-9	TRBJ2-7	ASSSLTYEQY
TRBV19	TRBJ1-2	ASIPGSTNYGYT
TRBV7-6	TRBJ2-3	ASSLNPDHRGTDTQY
TRBV5-1	TRBJ2-5	ASSLEETQY
TRBV19	TRBJ1-5	ASSILYRGSNQPQH
TRBV12-3/TRBV12-4	TRBJ2-5	ASRKGAGETQY
TRBV3-1/TRBV3-2	TRBJ1-2	ASSLGTGGYT
TRBV27	TRBJ2-5	ASRRNTGRPPSQETQY
TRBV5-6	TRBJ1-1	ASRAAFGTVSNTEAF
TRBV18	TRBJ1-1	ASSEFSRDTEAF
TRBV6-5	TRBJ2-5	ASSYGFTGGSETQY
TRBV7-9	TRBJ1-1	ASSLARGYTEAF
TRBV28	TRBJ1-2	ASSLLGAGNGYT
TRBV7-3	TRBJ1-2	ASSLGGQTGGYT
TRBV5-1	TRBJ1-4	ASSWTSTNEKLF
TRBV3-1/TRBV3-2	TRBJ1-3	ASSSGFGNTIY
TRBV28	TRBJ2-3	ASSGIGQADTQY
TRBV2	TRBJ1-6	ASSRGSAPLH
TRBV19	TRBJ1-5	ASSPQEGGPNQPQH
TRBV14	TRBJ1-2	ASSATTGLGYT